One and the same sample provided the 27 T cell receptor beta chains below, sequenced in a study of Ad26.COV2.S vaccination and SARS-CoV-2 variants. The protocol was immunoSEQ multiplex PCR, while the TCRdb copy is restricted to in-frame clones and leaves out a portion. Among about 280,000 clones listed, approximately 89% were seen once. Documented treatment: about 20 received Ad26.COV2.S at low or high dose, single or two shots; a few received placebo; per-sample allocation not given. The investigators took samples on day 63 after the first vaccine or placebo injection. Sequences were derived from peripheral blood, sampled in a trial of Ad26.COV2.S vaccine versus placebo. Receptors originate from a person aged 18 to 59 who received the Ad26.COV2.S COVID-19 vaccine or a placebo.

CDR3 sequence: CASRTGGGTDTQYF. In nucleotides, the CDR3 is TGTGCCAGCAGAACCGGCGGGGGGACAGATACGCAGTATTTT. The chain joins TRBV28 to TRBJ2-3; TRBD2 matches 8 bases. Germline V gene lookup returns CDR1 MDHEN and CDR2 SYDVKM. Trimming removed 6 bases from V and 3 bases from J; junction bases left unmatched: 5. This CDR3 region has 14 residues. The whole variable domain, filled in from reference TRBV28 and TRBJ2-3, reads DVKVTQSSRYLVKRTGEKVFLECVQDMDHENMFWYRQDPGLGLRLIYFSYDVKMKEKGDIPEGYSVSREKKERFSLILESASTNQTSMYLCASRTGGGTDTQYFGPGTRLTVL.

This chain connects TRBV5-4 to TRBJ1-2; 9 nucleotides match TRBD1. The CDR3 totals 17 residues. Per germline, CDR1 SGHNT and CDR2 YYREEE (reference sequence). V dropped 3 bases and J dropped 5; count of bases not matched to a gene: 14. CDR3 sequence: CASSSPGQGAIGYGYTF. CDR3 coding DNA: TGTGCCAGCAGCTCGCCGGGACAGGGTGCCATTGGGTATGGCTACACCTTC.

The rearrangement uses TRBV6-5 and TRBJ1-6; TRBD1 agrees at 8 bases. This CDR3 is 15 amino acids long. From germline, CDR1 is MNHEY and CDR2 SVGAGI. Losses at the gene ends were 6 bases for V and 14 bases for J; bases not matched to a gene: 15. CDR3 protein: CASSRDRGTFRTLHF. The CDR3 DNA reads as TGTGCCAGCAGCAGAGACAGGGGCACGTTCAGGACCCTCCACTTT.

This sequence joins TRBV6-8 and TRBJ2-3, with TRBD2 matching 13 bases. The CDR3 totals 18 residues. J was trimmed by 3 bases and V by 0 bases; bases with no gene match: 6. The germline V gene has CDR1 MNHGY and CDR2 SAAAGT. The CDR3 nucleotides are TGTGCCAGCAGTTACTCGACGGGACTAGCGGGGAGGACAGATACGCAGTATTTT. Its translation is CASSYSTGLAGRTDTQYF.

The CDR3 spells CASSQDRRRRYEQYF. The DNA of the CDR3 is TGTGCCAGCAGCCAAGATCGACGTCGCCGGTACGAGCAGTACTTC. This chain connects TRBV3-1 (or the pseudogene TRBV3-2) to TRBJ2-7; D gene ambiguous. Germline V lookup: CDR1 LGHDT, CDR2 YNNKEL (reference sequence). The length of the CDR3 is 15 residues. V was trimmed by 0 bases and J by 4 bases, leaving 13 bases between them.

The chain links TRBV9 to TRBJ2-1; 7 nucleotides match TRBD1. Trimming cost V 3 bases and J 4 bases; bases outside gene matches: 7. The CDR3 is 15 amino acids. CDR1 SGDLS and CDR2 YYNGEE come from the germline V gene. The chain's CDR3 is CASSARTGFYNEQFF. CDR3 nucleotide sequence: TGTGCCAGCAGCGCCCGGACAGGCTTTTACAATGAGCAGTTCTTC.

This chain connects TRBV2 to TRBJ2-4, with 7 nucleotides matching TRBD2. Losses at the gene ends were 3 bases for V and 6 bases for J; bases not matched to a gene: 2. The CDR3 totals 13 residues. Germline CDR1 reads SNHLY; CDR2 reads FYNNEI. The CDR3 nucleotides are TGTGCCAGCAGTGACGGACTAGGAAACATTCAGTACTTC. Its translation: CASSDGLGNIQYF.

This chain uses TRBV4-3 with TRBJ2-2, with D perhaps matching TRBD1 or TRBD2 (5 bases each). Germline loops: CDR1 LGHNA, CDR2 YSLEER. V was clipped by 0 bases and J by 6 bases, with 11 bases between them. The CDR3 sequence is 15 residues long. The CDR3 DNA reads TGCGCCAGCAGCCAAGATTCGAGGGGATCCGGGGAGCTGTTTTTT. This translates into CASSQDSRGSGELFF.

This rearrangement joins TRBV12-3 or TRBV12-4 to TRBJ1-1; D is unclear. Deletions cut 5 bases from V and 7 bases from J, with 11 bases between. The CDR3 runs to 12 residues. CDR3 loop: CASSRITGEAFF. Written as DNA, the CDR3 is TGTGCCAGCAGTAGAATTACGGGTGAAGCTTTCTTT.

The genes are TRBV29-1 and TRBJ2-5; 7 bases match TRBD2. Per the germline V gene, CDR1 is SQVTM and CDR2 is ANQGSEA. The CDR3 loop spans 13 amino acids. Trimming at V came to 0 bases and at J to 5 bases, leaving 3 bases not matched to a gene. CDR3 loop: CSVEDTGGETQYF. DNA for the CDR3: TGCAGCGTTGAAGATACGGGAGGCGAGACCCAGTACTTC.

This clone is a singleton in its sample. One end of the junction does not line up with germline, which may come from a read error. The chain joins TRBV12-3 or TRBV12-4 to TRBJ2-1; D remains ambiguous. This CDR3 contains 12 residues. The CDR3 DNA follows: TGTGCCAGCAGCTTAGGACACAATGAGCAGTTCTTC. Translated, it gives CASSLGHNEQFF.

This clone was observed a few times. The chain has TRBV30 and TRBJ1-6; no clear D. The CDR3 covers 16 residues. Germline CDR1 and CDR2: GTSNPN and SVGIG (reference sequence). V shed 5 bases and J shed 0 bases, with 14 bases lying between them. CDR3 bases: TGTGCCTGGGAGTCGGCAGCGAGCTCCTATAATTCACCCCTCCACTTT. Translation: CAWESAASSYNSPLHF.

The chain joins TRBV7-9 to TRBJ2-3; TRBD1 or TRBD2 may be the D gene (5 bases each). Trimming removed 1 base from V and 3 bases from J, with 8 bases in between. There are 14 residues in the CDR3. Germline assignment: CDR1 SEHNR and CDR2 FQNEAQ (reference sequence). CDR3 loop: CASSLVRGTDTQYF. The CDR3 coding sequence is TGTGCCAGCAGCTTAGTGAGGGGTACAGATACGCAGTATTTT. Together with reference TRBV7-9 and TRBJ2-3, the CDR3 gives the full variable domain: DTGVSQNPRHKITKRGQNVTFRCDPISEHNRLYWYRQTLGQGPEFLTYFQNEAQLEKSRLLSDRFSAERPKGSFSTLEIQRTEQGDSAMYLCASSLVRGTDTQYFGPGTRLTVL.

The chain uses TRBV19 and TRBJ1-1; D might be TRBD1 (5 bases). CDR1 and CDR2 (germline): LNHDA, SQIVND (reference sequence). Trimming shortened V by 5 bases and J by 4 bases, and 14 bases separated the two germline ends. There are 14 residues in the CDR3. CDR3 residues: CASSYGMGGTEAFF. CDR3 sequence (DNA): TGTGCCAGTAGTTATGGGATGGGGGGCACTGAAGCTTTCTTT.

This chain joins TRBV6-5 and TRBJ1-1; D gene unclear. Trimming removed 6 bases at V and 10 bases at J, with 15 bases between. CDR3 length equals 12 residues. Germline assignment: CDR1 MNHEY and CDR2 SVGAGI. For the CDR3, the DNA is TGTGCCAGCAGCCAAACCGGCGAAGCAGCTTTCTTT. Protein: CASSQTGEAAFF.

This clone has just one count. This chain connects TRBV4-1 to TRBJ2-7, with D uncertain. Germline V lookup: CDR1 MGHRA, CDR2 YSYEKL. CDR3 length: 12 amino acids. Trimming removed 1 base from V and 6 bases from J, with 7 bases in between. The CDR3 protein is CASSQVVGEQYF. The CDR3 DNA reads TGCGCCAGCAGCCAAGTAGTTGGCGAGCAGTACTTC.

The CDR3 DNA reads as TGCGCCAGCAGCTTGATCCTAGCGGTCACGGATGAGCAGTTCTTC. Its translation: CASSLILAVTDEQFF. V gene TRBV5-1 combines with J gene TRBJ2-1; 7 positions agree with TRBD2. The germline V gene has CDR1 SGHRS and CDR2 YFSETQ. J was trimmed by 8 bases and V by 1 base; bases with no gene match: 9. There are 15 residues in the CDR3.

The gene calls are TRBV28 and TRBJ2-7; D not certain. V lost 3 bases to trimming and J lost 5 bases, with 5 bases between them. CDR3 length: 11 amino acids. Looked up from germline, CDR1 is MDHEN and CDR2 is SYDVKM. Written as DNA, the CDR3 is TGTGCCAGCAGTTTTCCCGACGAGCAGTACTTC. Amino acid sequence: CASSFPDEQYF.

The genes are TRBV29-1 and TRBJ2-1; no definite D call. Trimming shortened V by 5 bases and J by 5 bases, and 7 bases separated the two germline ends. The germline V gene encodes CDR1 SQVTM and CDR2 ANQGSEA. The CDR3 runs 11 residues. The CDR3 DNA sequence: TGCAGCGTTAGAACTGACAATGAGCAGTTCTTC. The encoded protein is CSVRTDNEQFF.

The CDR3 reads CASSRAGSYEQYF. The DNA of the CDR3 is TGTGCCAGCAGCCGAGCGGGGAGCTACGAGCAGTACTTC. V gene TRBV3-1 (or the pseudogene TRBV3-2) combines with J gene TRBJ2-7; 7 bases agree with TRBD2. CDR1 and CDR2 (germline): LGHDT, YNNKEL (reference sequence). J gave up 3 bases and V 4 bases, and 3 bases lay outside the gene matches. The CDR3 has 13 amino acids.

The chain uses TRBV2 and TRBJ2-7, with D maybe TRBD2 (5 bases). Germline V CDR1 and CDR2: SNHLY, FYNNEI. CDR3 length: 14 amino acids. V lost 4 bases to trimming and J lost 4 bases, with 14 bases between them. CDR3 residues: CASSVRTGKYEQYF. The CDR3 DNA reads TGTGCCAGCAGTGTTCGGACTGGAAAGTACGAGCAGTACTTC. Together with reference TRBV2 and TRBJ2-7, the CDR3 gives the full variable domain: EPEVTQTPSHQVTQMGQEVILRCVPISNHLYFYWYRQILGQKVEFLVSFYNNEISEKSEIFDDQFSVERPDGSNFTLKIRSTKLEDSAMYFCASSVRTGKYEQYFGPGTRLTVT.

This chain joins TRBV11-2 and TRBJ2-4; D possibly corresponds to TRBD2 (7 bases). Trimming stripped 7 bases from V and 4 bases from J, with 14 bases between. Per the germline V gene, CDR1 is SGHAT and CDR2 is FQNNGV. The CDR3 runs to 14 residues. The CDR3 loop reads CASTKGGGKNIQYF. The CDR3 nucleotides read TGTGCCAGCACAAAGGGGGGAGGGAAAAACATTCAGTACTTC.

The gene calls are TRBV29-1 and TRBJ1-3; D is unclear. The CDR3 runs to 15 residues. The ends were cut back, 3 bases at V and 0 bases at J, with 12 bases in the middle. The germline CDR1 and CDR2 sequences are SQVTM and ANQGSEA. The CDR3 DNA sequence: TGCAGCGTTGATATACATGCAGCCTCTGGAAACACCATATATTTT. Encoded protein: CSVDIHAASGNTIYF.

The rearrangement links TRBV27 to TRBJ2-7, with a weak D call TRBD2 (6 bases). The CDR3 is 14 residues long. Germline V gene data show CDR1 as MNHEY and CDR2 as SMNVEV (reference sequence). V dropped 6 bases and J dropped 2 bases, with 14 bases sitting between them. CDR3 residues: CASSPEGPTYEQYF. The CDR3 DNA sequence: TGTGCCAGCAGCCCGGAGGGGCCAACCTACGAGCAGTACTTC.

This chain joins TRBV14 and TRBJ2-3; D might be TRBD1 (6 bases). Trimming cost V 0 bases and J 2 bases, with 9 bases left between them. From germline, CDR1 is SGHDN and CDR2 FVKESK. This CDR3 is 15 amino acids long. The CDR3 coding sequence is TGTGCCAGCAGCCAAGATAGGACAGTCACAGATACGCAGTATTTT. Its translation is CASSQDRTVTDTQYF.

The chain recombines TRBV5-5 with TRBJ2-3, with TRBD2 identical over 9 bases. This CDR3 has 16 amino acids. V lost 0 bases and J lost 0; bases outside the gene matches: 2. Per germline, CDR1 SGHKS and CDR2 YYEKEE (reference sequence). The CDR3 DNA follows: TGTGCCAGCAGCTTGGGACTAGCGGTTAGCACAGATACGCAGTATTTT. As protein: CASSLGLAVSTDTQYF.

V and J are TRBV5-1 and TRBJ2-3; the match to TRBD1 covers 7 bases. This CDR3 has 16 amino acids. Germline loops: CDR1 SGHRS, CDR2 YFSETQ. V dropped 0 bases and J dropped 0; count of bases not matched to a gene: 4. CDR3 nucleotides: TGCGCCAGCAGCTTGGCCCCGGGACAGAGCACAGATACGCAGTATTTT. It specifies CASSLAPGQSTDTQYF.